This T cell receptor beta chain comes out of a study of T cell responses to AZD1222 COVID-19 vaccine. The method was immunoSEQ multiplex PCR; TCRdb's version includes in-frame clones alone and lacks a portion of them. The sample includes around 130,000 clones, 80% to 90% of them seen just once. This clone was seen a handful of times. From germline, CDR1 is MNHNS and CDR2 SASEGT. V lost 2 bases and J 15 bases, leaving 26 bases between the germline ends. The CDR3 covers 17 residues. The sequencing used peripheral blood, collected 28 days after the second AZD1222 dose. The receptor's source is an adult who received the AZD1222 COVID-19 vaccine. The chain uses TRBV6-1 and TRBJ1-6, with D maybe TRBD1 (6 bases). CDR3 amino acids: CASSEFPSLHRALVLHF. The CDR3 DNA reads as TGTGCCAGCAGTGAATTCCCTTCCCTACACAGGGCTTTAGTCCTCCACTTT.